The 28 T cell receptor beta chains below were found in one sample sequenced in a study of shared clonotypes between healthy human individuals. Produced via immunoSEQ multiplex PCR; TCRdb's table is partial and in-frame only. Counted here are about 480,000 clones, about four fifths occurring once; the ten biggest clones make up approximately 13%. Material for sequencing was PBMCs. The source is a woman between 35 and 50 years old in good health. Some clones in this sample may be carry-over from other donors' samples.

This chain links TRBV10-1 with TRBJ1-3, with D unresolved. The CDR3 extends over 13 amino acids. Germline V gives CDR1 WNHNN, CDR2 SYGVQD (reference sequence). Trimming shortened V by 8 bases and J by 0 bases, and 8 bases separated the two germline ends. The CDR3, as DNA: TGCGCCAGCGCCCCAGGCTCTGGAAACACCATATATTTT. Protein product: CASAPGSGNTIYF.

The rearrangement links TRBV7-3 to TRBJ2-2, with D perhaps TRBD1 (5 bases). Trimming stripped 3 bases from V and 4 bases from J, with 12 bases between. The CDR3 loop spans 15 amino acids. CDR1 and CDR2 (germline): SGHTA, FQGTGA. CDR3 coding DNA: TGTGCCAGCAGCTTGAGGTCAGGGTCCACCGGGGAGCTGTTTTTT. Residues: CASSLRSGSTGELFF.

J is TRBJ2-2 and V is TRBV11-3; D may be TRBD1 or TRBD2 (5 bases each). The CDR3 consists of 14 residues. Germline assignment: CDR1 SGHNT and CDR2 YENEEA. Trimming stripped 5 bases from V and 6 bases from J, with 13 bases between. CDR3 sequence: CASSQGWRAGELFF. CDR3 nucleotides: TGTGCCAGCAGCCAGGGCTGGCGGGCCGGGGAGCTGTTTTTT.

Turning to this clone: This may be a read error, as it is one base from a much larger clone. The chain recombines TRBV5-5 with TRBJ1-1; 9 bases fit TRBD1. The CDR3 extends over 14 amino acids. J was trimmed by 4 bases and V by 4 bases; bases with no gene match: 5. Germline V gene sequence: CDR1 SGHKS, CDR2 YYEKEE (reference sequence). CDR3 protein: CASSHGTGSTEAFF. CDR3 in DNA: TGTGCCAGCAGCCATGGGACAGGGAGCACTGAAGCTTTCTTT.

This clone was observed a single time. CDR3 sequence reads: CASSFYSGNTIYF. CDR3 in DNA: TGTGCCAGCAGCTTTTACTCTGGAAACACCATATATTTT. The gene calls are TRBV5-4 and TRBJ1-3, with D uncertain. The germline V gene encodes CDR1 SGHNT and CDR2 YYREEE (reference sequence). This CDR3 has 13 amino acids. Trimming took off 2 bases at V and 0 bases at J, with 3 bases between the two ends.

In this sample, this clone turned up once. The genes are TRBV2 and TRBJ1-1; 7 positions match TRBD1. V shed 6 bases, J shed 1 base, and the junction held 11 bases outside the gene matches. CDR3 size: 16 residues. Germline V lookup: CDR1 SNHLY, CDR2 FYNNEI. This CDR3 reads CASSYRDRDANTEAFF. The CDR3 DNA follows: TGTGCCAGCAGCTACCGGGACAGAGACGCGAACACTGAAGCTTTCTTT.

The CDR3 region is CASSFVLRTALGYEQYF. For the CDR3, the DNA is TGTGCCAGCAGCTTTGTTCTTAGGACTGCTCTAGGGTACGAGCAGTACTTC. The chain carries TRBV5-5 and TRBJ2-7; possibly TRBD2 for D (5 bases). Trimming removed 2 bases at V and 4 bases at J, with 22 bases between. The germline V gene encodes CDR1 SGHKS and CDR2 YYEKEE (reference sequence). The CDR3 sequence is 17 residues long. Using reference TRBV5-5 and TRBJ2-7 for the parts outside the CDR3, the full variable domain is DAGVTQSPTHLIKTRGQQVTLRCSPISGHKSVSWYQQVLGQGPQFIFQYYEKEERGRGNFPDRFSARQFPNYSSELNVNALLLGDSALYLCASSFVLRTALGYEQYFGPGTRLTVT.

The gene calls are TRBV10-1 and TRBJ2-5, with 8 bases matching TRBD2. The CDR3 sequence is 14 residues long. V dropped 4 bases and J dropped 3; count of bases not matched to a gene: 4. The germline V gene has CDR1 WNHNN and CDR2 SYGVQD (reference sequence). The DNA of the CDR3 is TGCGCCAGCAGTGTCGCGGGAGGTGAAGAGACCCAGTACTTC. Translated, it gives CASSVAGGEETQYF.

The rearrangement links TRBV9 to TRBJ1-3, with a weak D call TRBD1 (5 bases). The CDR3 runs to 16 residues. The V and J ends lost 0 bases and 8 bases respectively, with 18 bases between them. CDR1 is SGDLS, CDR2 YYNGEE, per germline. CDR3 bases: TGTGCCAGCAGCGTAGAAATTGGCAGGGTCGGAGACACCATATATTTT. Its translation: CASSVEIGRVGDTIYF. The complete variable domain, with remaining parts taken from reference TRBV9 and TRBJ1-3, reads DSGVTQTPKHLITATGQRVTLRCSPRSGDLSVYWYQQSLDQGLQFLIQYYNGEERAKGNILERFSAQQFPDLHSELNLSSLELGDSALYFCASSVEIGRVGDTIYFGEGSWLTVV.

CDR3 protein: CASSLVAGSGNTIYF. The CDR3 DNA reads TGTGCCAGCAGCTTAGTTGCAGGCTCTGGAAACACCATATATTTT. The chain combines TRBV7-2 with TRBJ1-3; no definite D call. This CDR3 has 15 residues. Trimming pared 1 base from V and 0 bases from J, leaving 7 bases between. CDR1 is SGHTA and CDR2 is FQGNSA in the germline V gene.

As to this clone: Distinct nucleotide sequences in the sample also encode this CDR3. As DNA, the CDR3 is TGCGCCAGCAGCCTTCTAGAGACCCAGTACTTC. Encoded protein: CASSLLETQYF. The chain combines TRBV5-1 with TRBJ2-5; D is undetermined. Trimming took 4 bases from V and 4 from J, leaving 5 bases between them. The germline V gene has CDR1 SGHRS and CDR2 YFSETQ. The CDR3 spans 11 residues.

J is TRBJ1-2 and V is TRBV19; no clear D gene. CDR1 and CDR2 from the germline V gene are LNHDA and SQIVND (reference sequence). Trimming removed 1 base at V and 4 bases at J, with 7 bases between. The CDR3 runs 13 residues. CDR3 loop: CASSIGLSYGYTF. The CDR3 region has the DNA TGTGCCAGTAGTATAGGGCTGAGCTATGGCTACACCTTC.

The chain is built from TRBV5-8 and TRBJ2-2; TRBD2 matches 10 bases. Per the germline V gene, CDR1 is SGHTS and CDR2 is YDEGEE. Trimming at V came to 3 bases and at J to 5 bases, leaving 4 bases not matched to a gene. The CDR3 sequence is 15 residues long. CDR3 nucleotide sequence: TGTGCCAGCAGCTGGGGGACTAGCGAGACCGGGGAGCTGTTTTTT. Protein product: CASSWGTSETGELFF.

The rearrangement uses TRBV7-7 and TRBJ1-3, with 7 nucleotides matching TRBD1. This CDR3 has 14 amino acids. The V gene's germline CDR1 is SSHAT and CDR2 FNYEAQ (reference sequence). DNA of the CDR3: TGTGCTACACTTAGACAGGGAACTGGAAACACCATATATTTT. Translating it yields CATLRQGTGNTIYF.

The chain links TRBV10-3 to TRBJ2-1; 8 bases fit TRBD1. This CDR3 region has 14 residues. The V gene end was trimmed by 6 bases and the J gene end by 5 bases; junction bases not matched to a gene: 6. The germline V gene encodes CDR1 ENHRY and CDR2 SYGVKD. The CDR3 loop is CAISGTGTHNEQFF. CDR3 nucleotides: TGTGCCATCAGCGGGACAGGAACTCACAATGAGCAGTTCTTC.

This chain links TRBV5-4 with TRBJ1-2; D unclear. This CDR3 has 15 residues. Germline CDR1 and CDR2: SGHNT and YYREEE (reference sequence). V dropped 0 bases and J dropped 2 bases, with 11 bases sitting between them. The CDR3 is CASSLGAGQNYGYTF. CDR3 sequence (DNA): TGTGCCAGCAGCTTGGGGGCCGGCCAAAACTATGGCTACACCTTC. Full variable domain (rest looked up from reference TRBV5-4 and TRBJ1-2): ETGVTQSPTHLIKTRGQQVTLRCSSQSGHNTVSWYQQALGQGPQFIFQYYREEENGRGNFPPRFSGLQFPNYSSELNVNALELDDSALYLCASSLGAGQNYGYTFGSGTRLTVV.

This clone came up a few times. The chain uses TRBV9 and TRBJ1-1; D is possibly TRBD1 (5 bases). With 1 base removed from V and 1 base from J, the gap between germline ends came to 8 bases. CDR1 is SGDLS, CDR2 YYNGEE, per germline. CDR3 length equals 14 residues. DNA of the CDR3: TGTGCCAGCAGCGTAAGCGGGGCGAACACTGAAGCTTTCTTT. Encoded protein: CASSVSGANTEAFF.

Only one count was recorded for this clone. This chain links TRBV5-4 with TRBJ2-1, with 10 bases lining up with TRBD2. The V gene end was trimmed by 4 bases and the J gene end by 4 bases; junction bases not matched to a gene: 8. The CDR3 extends over 16 amino acids. CDR1 is SGHNT, CDR2 YYREEE, per germline (reference sequence). DNA for the CDR3: TGTGCCAGCAGCACCGATTTAGCGGGAGGTTACAATGAGCAGTTCTTC. Protein sequence: CASSTDLAGGYNEQFF.

With regard to this clone: This probably arose from a read error, given a far larger clone one base away. The rearrangement joins TRBV7-9 to TRBJ1-5; 7 bases are shared with TRBD1. J gave up 2 bases and V 5 bases, and 3 bases lay outside the gene matches. Looked up from germline, CDR1 is SEHNR and CDR2 is FQNEAQ (reference sequence). This CDR3 is built from 14 residues. The CDR3 region has the DNA TGTGCCAGCAGCCCAGGACAGGGCAATCAGCCCCAGCATTTT. Protein sequence: CASSPGQGNQPQHF.

Here the CDR3 reads CASSLRRQETQYF. The DNA of the CDR3 is TGTGCCAGCAGCTTACGCAGACAAGAGACCCAGTACTTC. The chain is built from TRBV7-6 and TRBJ2-5; no firm D call. This CDR3 contains 13 residues. CDR1 is SGHVS and CDR2 is FNYEAQ in the germline V gene. The V gene lost 2 bases and the J gene lost 2 bases, with 6 bases spanning the gap.

V is TRBV7-5 and J is TRBJ2-4; TRBD1 is the table's D call, not checked against the DNA. TRBV7-5 is flagged as a pseudogene. The CDR3 totals 16 residues. In DNA, the CDR3 is TGTGCCAGAAAGAGAGACAGGGGAGTAGCGAAAAACATTCAGTACTTC. This translates into CARKRDRGVAKNIQYF.

The chain joins TRBV2 to TRBJ2-7; D gene unclear. From germline, CDR1 is SNHLY and CDR2 FYNNEI. V lost 7 bases to trimming and J lost 1 base, with 14 bases between them. This CDR3 comprises 14 residues. The CDR3 DNA reads TGTGCCAGCAAGTGGGAACGTCTTTCCTACGAGCAGTACTTC. This codes for CASKWERLSYEQYF. The variable domain in full, with the rest retrieved from reference TRBV2 and TRBJ2-7, is EPEVTQTPSHQVTQMGQEVILRCVPISNHLYFYWYRQILGQKVEFLVSFYNNEISEKSEIFDDQFSVERPDGSNFTLKIRSTKLEDSAMYFCASKWERLSYEQYFGPGTRLTVT.

The chain employs TRBV6-1 and TRBJ2-4, with TRBD1 matching 7 bases. Germline values: CDR1 MNHNS, CDR2 SASEGT. Trimming cost V 2 bases and J 5 bases; bases outside gene matches: 6. CDR3 length: 15 residues. In DNA form, the CDR3 reads TGTGCCAGCAGTGAAATTGACAGGGTTGAAAACATTCAGTACTTC. Its protein product is CASSEIDRVENIQYF.

The CDR3 DNA sequence: TGCGCCAGCAGCTTGGCTGGCAGTCTTTACACCGGGGAGCTGTTTTTT. Translation: CASSLAGSLYTGELFF. The V gene is TRBV5-1, the J gene TRBJ2-2; no reliable D call. Germline assignment: CDR1 SGHRS and CDR2 YFSETQ. Trimming stripped 0 bases from V and 3 bases from J, with 12 bases between. The CDR3 is made up of 16 amino acids.

The chain links TRBV7-6 to TRBJ2-2; D gene ambiguous. The V gene lost 2 bases and the J gene lost 0 bases, with 10 bases spanning the gap. This CDR3 is built from 16 residues. Germline CDR1 is SGHVS and CDR2 is FNYEAQ. CDR3 sequence: CASSLLATSNTGELFF. The CDR3, as DNA: TGTGCCAGCAGCTTACTCGCTACATCGAACACCGGGGAGCTGTTTTTT.

The V call is TRBV7-2, the J call TRBJ2-5, with TRBD1 as a possible D gene (5 bases). Trimming pared 1 base from V and 2 bases from J, leaving 11 bases between. CDR1 and CDR2 from the germline V gene are SGHTA and FQGNSA. The CDR3 totals 15 residues. In nucleotides, the CDR3 is TGTGCCAGCAGCTTAGTCCAGGGTATACAAGAGACCCAGTACTTC. Translating it yields CASSLVQGIQETQYF.

This clone has just a few counts. This sequence joins TRBV18 and TRBJ2-5; perhaps TRBD2 as D (5 bases). V shed 3 bases and J shed 1 base, with 9 bases lying between them. This CDR3 is 14 amino acids long. The germline gives CDR1 KGHSH, CDR2 LQKENI. The CDR3 here is CASSPLLGQETQYF. In DNA, the CDR3 is TGTGCCAGCTCACCCCTACTAGGCCAAGAGACCCAGTACTTC.

The V and J genes are TRBV18 and TRBJ2-3; unclear D gene. Trimming left V 3 bases short and J 0 bases short, with 13 bases between. This CDR3 has 16 amino acids. CDR1 KGHSH and CDR2 LQKENI come from the germline V gene. The CDR3 loop reads CASSPSLALSTDTQYF. CDR3 in DNA: TGTGCCAGCTCACCTTCTTTGGCACTCAGCACAGATACGCAGTATTTT.